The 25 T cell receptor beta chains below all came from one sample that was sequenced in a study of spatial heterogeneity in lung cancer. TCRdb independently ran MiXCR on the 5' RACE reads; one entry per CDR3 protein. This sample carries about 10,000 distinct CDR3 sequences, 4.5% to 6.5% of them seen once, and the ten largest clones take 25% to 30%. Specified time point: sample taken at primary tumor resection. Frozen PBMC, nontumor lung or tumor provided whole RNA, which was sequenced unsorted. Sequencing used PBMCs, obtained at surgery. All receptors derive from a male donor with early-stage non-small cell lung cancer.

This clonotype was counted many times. This CDR3 is CASGLRQGFNSPLHF. In DNA form, the CDR3 reads TGTGCCAGCGGATTAAGACAGGGATTTAATTCACCCCTCCACTTT. The chain is built from TRBV12-3 or TRBV12-4 and TRBJ1-6, with TRBD1 matching over 7 bases. The CDR3 extends over 15 amino acids. Losses at the gene ends were 8 bases for V and 6 bases for J; bases not matched to a gene: 10.

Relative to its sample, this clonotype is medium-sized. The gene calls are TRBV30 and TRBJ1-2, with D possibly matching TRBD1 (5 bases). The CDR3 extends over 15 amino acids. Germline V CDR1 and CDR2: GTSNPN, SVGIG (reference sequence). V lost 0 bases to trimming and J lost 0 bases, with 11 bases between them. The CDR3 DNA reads TGTGCCTGGAGTGTACGGAGGACATCTAACTATGGCTACACCTTC. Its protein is CAWSVRRTSNYGYTF.

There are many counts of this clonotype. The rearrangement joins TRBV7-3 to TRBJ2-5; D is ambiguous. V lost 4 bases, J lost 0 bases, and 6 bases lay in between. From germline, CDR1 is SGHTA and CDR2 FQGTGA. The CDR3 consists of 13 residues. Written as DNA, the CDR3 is TGTGCCAGCAGCTCGACCTACCAAGAGACCCAGTACTTC. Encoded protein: CASSSTYQETQYF.

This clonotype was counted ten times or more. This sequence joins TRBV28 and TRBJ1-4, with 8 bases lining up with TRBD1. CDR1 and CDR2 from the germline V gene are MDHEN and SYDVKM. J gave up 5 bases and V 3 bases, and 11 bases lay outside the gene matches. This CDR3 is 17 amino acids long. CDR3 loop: CASSLPGQGKENEKLFF. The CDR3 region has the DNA TGTGCCAGCAGTTTGCCTGGACAGGGAAAAGAAAATGAAAAACTGTTTTTT. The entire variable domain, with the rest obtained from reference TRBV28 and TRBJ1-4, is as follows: DVKVTQSSRYLVKRTGEKVFLECVQDMDHENMFWYRQDPGLGLRLIYFSYDVKMKEKGDIPEGYSVSREKKERFSLILESASTNQTSMYLCASSLPGQGKENEKLFFGSGTQLSVL.

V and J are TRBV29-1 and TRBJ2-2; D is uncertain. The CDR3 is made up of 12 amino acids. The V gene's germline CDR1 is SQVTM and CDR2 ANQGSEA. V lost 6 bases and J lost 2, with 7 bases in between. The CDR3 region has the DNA TGCAGCGTCCCCCATAACACCGGGGAGCTGTTTTTT. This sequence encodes CSVPHNTGELFF.

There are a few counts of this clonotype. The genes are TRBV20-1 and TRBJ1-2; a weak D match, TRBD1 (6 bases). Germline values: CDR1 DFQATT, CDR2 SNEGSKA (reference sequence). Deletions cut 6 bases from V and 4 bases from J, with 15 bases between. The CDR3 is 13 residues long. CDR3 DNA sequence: TGCAGTGCCGGGACACAATTGAGCTATGGCTACACCTTC. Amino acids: CSAGTQLSYGYTF.

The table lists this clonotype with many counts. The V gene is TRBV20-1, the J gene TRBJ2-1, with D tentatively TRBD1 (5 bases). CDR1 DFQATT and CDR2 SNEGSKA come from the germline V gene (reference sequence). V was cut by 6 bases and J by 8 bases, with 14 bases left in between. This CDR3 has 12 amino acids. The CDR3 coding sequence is TGCAGTGCGTCCGGGCAGGGCGATGAGCAGTTCTTC. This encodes CSASGQGDEQFF.

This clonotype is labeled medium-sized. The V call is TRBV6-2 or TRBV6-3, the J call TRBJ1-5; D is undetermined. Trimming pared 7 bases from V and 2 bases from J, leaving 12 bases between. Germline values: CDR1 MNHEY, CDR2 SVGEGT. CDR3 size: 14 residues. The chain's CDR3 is CASNEGQRNQPQHF. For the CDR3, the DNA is TGTGCCAGCAATGAAGGTCAGCGCAATCAGCCCCAGCATTTT.

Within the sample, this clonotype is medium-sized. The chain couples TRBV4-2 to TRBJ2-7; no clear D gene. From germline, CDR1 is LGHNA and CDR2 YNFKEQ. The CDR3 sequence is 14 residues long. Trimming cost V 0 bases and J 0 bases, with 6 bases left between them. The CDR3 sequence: CASSQDILSYEQYF. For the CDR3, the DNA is TGTGCCAGCAGCCAAGATATTCTCTCCTACGAGCAGTACTTC.

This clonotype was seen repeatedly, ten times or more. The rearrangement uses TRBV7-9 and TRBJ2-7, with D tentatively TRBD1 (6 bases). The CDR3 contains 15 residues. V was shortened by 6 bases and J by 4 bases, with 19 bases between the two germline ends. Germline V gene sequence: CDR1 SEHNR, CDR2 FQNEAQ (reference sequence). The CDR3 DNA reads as TGTGCCAGCAGTCCAACCTCACAGGGTGGGTACGAGCAGTACTTC. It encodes CASSPTSQGGYEQYF.

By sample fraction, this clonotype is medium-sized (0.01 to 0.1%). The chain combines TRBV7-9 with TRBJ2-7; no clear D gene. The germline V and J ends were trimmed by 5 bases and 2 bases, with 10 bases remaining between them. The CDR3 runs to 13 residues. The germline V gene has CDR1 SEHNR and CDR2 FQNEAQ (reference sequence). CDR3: CASSPKGPYEQYF. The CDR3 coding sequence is TGTGCCAGCAGCCCAAAAGGGCCCTACGAGCAGTACTTC.

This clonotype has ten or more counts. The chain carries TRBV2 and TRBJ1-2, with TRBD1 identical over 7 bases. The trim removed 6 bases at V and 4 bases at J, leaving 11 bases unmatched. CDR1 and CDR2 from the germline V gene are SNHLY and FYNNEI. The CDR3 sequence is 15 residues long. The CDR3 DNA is TGTGCCAGCAGCCAAACCAAGACAGGGATCTATGGCTACACCTTC. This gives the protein CASSQTKTGIYGYTF.

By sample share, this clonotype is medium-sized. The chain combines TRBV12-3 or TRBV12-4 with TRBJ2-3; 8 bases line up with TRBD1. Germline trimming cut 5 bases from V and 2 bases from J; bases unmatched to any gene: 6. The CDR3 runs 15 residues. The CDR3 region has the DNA TGTGCCAGCAGTCCCAGGGGGCGGGCCACAGATACGCAGTATTTT. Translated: CASSPRGRATDTQYF.

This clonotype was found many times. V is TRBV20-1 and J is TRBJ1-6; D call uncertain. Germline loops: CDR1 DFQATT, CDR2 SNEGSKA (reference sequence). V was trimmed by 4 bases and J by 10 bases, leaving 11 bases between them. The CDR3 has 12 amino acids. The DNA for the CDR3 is TGCAGTGCTAATTTAAGAGGATCACCCCTCCACTTT. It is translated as CSANLRGSPLHF.

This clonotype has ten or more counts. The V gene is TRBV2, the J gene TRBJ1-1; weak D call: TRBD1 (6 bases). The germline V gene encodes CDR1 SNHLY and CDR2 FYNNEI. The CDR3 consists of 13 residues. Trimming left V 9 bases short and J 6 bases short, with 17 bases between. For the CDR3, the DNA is TGTGCCAGTTTCAGGGGTGTTGGCGCTGAAGCTTTCTTT. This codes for CASFRGVGAEAFF.

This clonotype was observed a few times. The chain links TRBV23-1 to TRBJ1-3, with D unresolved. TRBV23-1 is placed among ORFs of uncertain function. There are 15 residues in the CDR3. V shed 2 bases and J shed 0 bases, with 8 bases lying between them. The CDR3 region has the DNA TGCGCCAGCAGTCAACCCGCAGTCTCTGGAAACACCATATATTTT. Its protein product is CASSQPAVSGNTIYF.

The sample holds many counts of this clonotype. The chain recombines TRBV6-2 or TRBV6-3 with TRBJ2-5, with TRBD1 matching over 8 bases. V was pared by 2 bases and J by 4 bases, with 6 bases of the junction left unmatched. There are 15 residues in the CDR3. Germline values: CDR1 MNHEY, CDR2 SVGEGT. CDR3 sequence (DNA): TGTGCCAGCAGTTACGGACAGGGCGGGTCAGAGACCCAGTACTTC. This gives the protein CASSYGQGGSETQYF.

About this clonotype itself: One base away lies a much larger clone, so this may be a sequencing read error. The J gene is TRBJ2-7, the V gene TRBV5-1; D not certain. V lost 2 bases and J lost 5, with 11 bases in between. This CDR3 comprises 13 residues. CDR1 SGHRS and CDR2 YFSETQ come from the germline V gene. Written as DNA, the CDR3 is TGCGCCAGCAGCTTTATAGGGATAAACGAGCAGTACTTC. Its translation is CASSFIGINEQYF.

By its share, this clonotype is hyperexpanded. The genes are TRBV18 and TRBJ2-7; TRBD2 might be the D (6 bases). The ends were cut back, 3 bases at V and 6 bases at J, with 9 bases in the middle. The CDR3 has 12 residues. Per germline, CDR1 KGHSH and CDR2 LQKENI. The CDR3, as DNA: TGTGCCAGCTCACCCGGGGGTAGCGAGCAGTACTTC. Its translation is CASSPGGSEQYF.

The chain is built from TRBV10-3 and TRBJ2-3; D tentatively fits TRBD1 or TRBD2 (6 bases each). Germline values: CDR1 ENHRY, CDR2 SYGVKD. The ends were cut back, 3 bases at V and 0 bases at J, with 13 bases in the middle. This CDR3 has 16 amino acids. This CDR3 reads CAISDPSGASTDTQYF. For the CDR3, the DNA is TGTGCCATCAGTGACCCTTCGGGGGCAAGCACAGATACGCAGTATTTT.

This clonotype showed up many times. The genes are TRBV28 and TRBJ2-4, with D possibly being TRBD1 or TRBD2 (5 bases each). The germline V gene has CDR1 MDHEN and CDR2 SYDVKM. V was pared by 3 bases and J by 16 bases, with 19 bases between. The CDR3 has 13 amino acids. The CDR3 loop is CASSFRDRSPIYF. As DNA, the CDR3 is TGTGCCAGCAGTTTTAGGGACCGATCCCCAATCTACTTC.

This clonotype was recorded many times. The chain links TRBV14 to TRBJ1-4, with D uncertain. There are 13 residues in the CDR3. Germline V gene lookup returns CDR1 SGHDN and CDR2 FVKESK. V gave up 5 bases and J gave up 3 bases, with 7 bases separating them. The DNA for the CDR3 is TGTGCCAGCAGCAAAGGTGCTAATGAAAAACTGTTTTTT. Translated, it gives CASSKGANEKLFF.

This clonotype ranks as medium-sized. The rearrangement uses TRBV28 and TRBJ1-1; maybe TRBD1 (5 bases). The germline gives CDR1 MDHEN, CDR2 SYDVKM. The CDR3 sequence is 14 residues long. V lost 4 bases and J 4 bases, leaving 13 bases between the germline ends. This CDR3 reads CASSWGYRGTEAFF. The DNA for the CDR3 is TGTGCCAGCAGTTGGGGCTATAGGGGCACTGAAGCTTTCTTT.

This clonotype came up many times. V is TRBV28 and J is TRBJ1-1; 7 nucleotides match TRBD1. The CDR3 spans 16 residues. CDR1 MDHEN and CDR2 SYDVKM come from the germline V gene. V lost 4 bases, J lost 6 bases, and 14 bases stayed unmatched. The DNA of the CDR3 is TGTGCCAGCAGTTCCCCAGGGGGACGGAGTGGCTCTGAAGCTTTCTTT. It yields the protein CASSSPGGRSGSEAFF. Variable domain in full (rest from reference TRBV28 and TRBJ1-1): DVKVTQSSRYLVKRTGEKVFLECVQDMDHENMFWYRQDPGLGLRLIYFSYDVKMKEKGDIPEGYSVSREKKERFSLILESASTNQTSMYLCASSSPGGRSGSEAFFGQGTRLTVV.

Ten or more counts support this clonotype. The CDR3: CASSPLAGGGETQYF. The CDR3, as DNA: TGTGCCAGCTCACCACTAGCGGGAGGAGGAGAGACCCAGTACTTC. V usage is TRBV18 and J usage is TRBJ2-5, with TRBD2 matching over 10 bases. The V gene end was trimmed by 1 base and the J gene end by 4 bases; junction bases not matched to a gene: 3. The CDR3 is 15 amino acids. Germline V gives CDR1 KGHSH, CDR2 LQKENI.